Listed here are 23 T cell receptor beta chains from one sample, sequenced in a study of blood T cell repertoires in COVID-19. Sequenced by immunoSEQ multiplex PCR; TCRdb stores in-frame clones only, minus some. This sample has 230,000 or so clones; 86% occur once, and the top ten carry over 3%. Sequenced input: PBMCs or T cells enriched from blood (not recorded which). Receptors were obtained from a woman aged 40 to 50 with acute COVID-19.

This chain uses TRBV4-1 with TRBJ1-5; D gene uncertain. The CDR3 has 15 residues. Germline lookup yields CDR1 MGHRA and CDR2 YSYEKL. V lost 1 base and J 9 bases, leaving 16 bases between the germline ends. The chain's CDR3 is CASSQGHPWQVPQHF. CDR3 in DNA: TGCGCCAGCAGCCAAGGGCACCCATGGCAGGTGCCCCAGCATTTT.

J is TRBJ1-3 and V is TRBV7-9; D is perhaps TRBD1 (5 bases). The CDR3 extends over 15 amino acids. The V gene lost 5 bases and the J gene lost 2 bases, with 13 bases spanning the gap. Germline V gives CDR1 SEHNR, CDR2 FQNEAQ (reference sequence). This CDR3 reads CASSPSLTAGNTIYF. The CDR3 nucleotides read TGTGCCAGCAGCCCAAGCTTGACAGCTGGAAACACCATATATTTT.

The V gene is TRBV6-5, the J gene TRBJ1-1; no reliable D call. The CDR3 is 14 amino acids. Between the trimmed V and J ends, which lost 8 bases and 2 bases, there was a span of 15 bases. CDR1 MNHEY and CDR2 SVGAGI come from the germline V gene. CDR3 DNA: TGTGCCAGCCAGTCCGGCGGTATTAACACTGAAGCTTTCTTT. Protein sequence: CASQSGGINTEAFF.

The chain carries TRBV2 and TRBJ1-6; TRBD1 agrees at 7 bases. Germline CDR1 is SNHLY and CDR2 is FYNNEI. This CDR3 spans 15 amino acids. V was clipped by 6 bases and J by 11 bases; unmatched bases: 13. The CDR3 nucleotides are TGTGCCAGCAGCGAGACGACAGGGCCCTTGCCACCCCTCCACTTT. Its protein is CASSETTGPLPPLHF.

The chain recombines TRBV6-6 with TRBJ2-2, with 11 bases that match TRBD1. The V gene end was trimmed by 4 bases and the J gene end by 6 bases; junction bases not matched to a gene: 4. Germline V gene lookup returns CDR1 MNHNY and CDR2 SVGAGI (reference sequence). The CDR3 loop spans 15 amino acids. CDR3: CASSWTGGRAGELFF. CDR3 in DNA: TGTGCCAGCAGTTGGACAGGGGGCCGGGCCGGGGAGCTGTTTTTT.

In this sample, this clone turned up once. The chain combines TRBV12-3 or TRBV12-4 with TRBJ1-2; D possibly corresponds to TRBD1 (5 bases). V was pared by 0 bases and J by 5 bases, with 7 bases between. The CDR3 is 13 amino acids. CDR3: CASSLAQGYGYTF. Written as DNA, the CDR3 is TGTGCCAGCAGTTTAGCTCAGGGATATGGCTACACCTTC.

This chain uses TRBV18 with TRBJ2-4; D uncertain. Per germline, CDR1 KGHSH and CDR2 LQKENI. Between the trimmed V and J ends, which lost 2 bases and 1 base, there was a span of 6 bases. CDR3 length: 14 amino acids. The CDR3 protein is CASSPVEAKNIQYF. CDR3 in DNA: TGTGCCAGCTCACCAGTGGAGGCCAAAAACATTCAGTACTTC.

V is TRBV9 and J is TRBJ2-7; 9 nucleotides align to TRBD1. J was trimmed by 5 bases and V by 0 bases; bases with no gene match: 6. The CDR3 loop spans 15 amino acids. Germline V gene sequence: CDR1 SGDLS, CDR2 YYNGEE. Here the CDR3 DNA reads TGTGCCAGCAGCGTAGTGTCACAGGGGGCCGACGAGCAGTACTTC. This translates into CASSVVSQGADEQYF.

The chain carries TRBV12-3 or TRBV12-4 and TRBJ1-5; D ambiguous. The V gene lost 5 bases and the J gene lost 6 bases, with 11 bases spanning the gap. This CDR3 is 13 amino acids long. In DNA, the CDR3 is TGTGCCAGCAGTCTCAACACAATTCAGCCCCAGCATTTT. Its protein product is CASSLNTIQPQHF.

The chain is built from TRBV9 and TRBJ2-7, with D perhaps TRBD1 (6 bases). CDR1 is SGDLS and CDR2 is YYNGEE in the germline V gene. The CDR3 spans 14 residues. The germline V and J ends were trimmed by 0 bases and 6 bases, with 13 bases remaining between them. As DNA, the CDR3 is TGTGCCAGCAGCGTAGCTACAGAAGGGGGCGAGCAGTACTTC. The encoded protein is CASSVATEGGEQYF.

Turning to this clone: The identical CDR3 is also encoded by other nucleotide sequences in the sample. CDR3 loop: CSVDGGGTDTQYF. The CDR3, as DNA: TGCAGCGTTGACGGGGGGGGCACAGATACGCAGTATTTT. V gene TRBV29-1 combines with J gene TRBJ2-3; TRBD2 agrees at 8 bases. The CDR3 totals 13 residues. CDR1 and CDR2 from the germline V gene are SQVTM and ANQGSEA. With V trimmed by 3 bases and J by 1 base, 0 bases remained unmatched.

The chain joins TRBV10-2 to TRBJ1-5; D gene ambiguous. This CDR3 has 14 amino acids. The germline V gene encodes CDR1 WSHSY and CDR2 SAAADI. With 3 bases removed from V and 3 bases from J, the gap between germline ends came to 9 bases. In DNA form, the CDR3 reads TGCGCCAGCAGTGACGTCGGGAACAATCAGCCCCAGCATTTT. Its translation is CASSDVGNNQPQHF.

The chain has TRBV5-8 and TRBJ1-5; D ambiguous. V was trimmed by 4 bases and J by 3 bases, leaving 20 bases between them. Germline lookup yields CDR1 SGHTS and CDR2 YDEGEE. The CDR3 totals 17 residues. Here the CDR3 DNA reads TGTGCCAGCAGCATGACCAGACAAGCCGATTCCAATCAGCCCCAGCATTTT. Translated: CASSMTRQADSNQPQHF. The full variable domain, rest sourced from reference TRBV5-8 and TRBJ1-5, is EAGVTQSPTHLIKTRGQQATLRCSPISGHTSVYWYQQALGLGLQFLLWYDEGEERNRGNFPPRFSGRQFPNYSSELNVNALELEDSALYLCASSMTRQADSNQPQHFGDGTRLSIL.

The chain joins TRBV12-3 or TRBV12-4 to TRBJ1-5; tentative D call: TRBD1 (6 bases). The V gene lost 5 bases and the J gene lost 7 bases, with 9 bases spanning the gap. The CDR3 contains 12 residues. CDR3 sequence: CASSLRGQPQHF. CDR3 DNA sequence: TGTGCCAGCAGTCTAAGGGGGCAGCCCCAGCATTTT.

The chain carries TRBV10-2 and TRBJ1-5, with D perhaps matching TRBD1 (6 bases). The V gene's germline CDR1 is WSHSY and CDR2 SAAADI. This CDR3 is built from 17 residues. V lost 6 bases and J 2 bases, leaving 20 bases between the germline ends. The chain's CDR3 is CASSVGSVGGGNQPQHF. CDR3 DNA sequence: TGCGCCAGCAGCGTCGGGTCTGTAGGGGGAGGCAATCAGCCCCAGCATTTT.

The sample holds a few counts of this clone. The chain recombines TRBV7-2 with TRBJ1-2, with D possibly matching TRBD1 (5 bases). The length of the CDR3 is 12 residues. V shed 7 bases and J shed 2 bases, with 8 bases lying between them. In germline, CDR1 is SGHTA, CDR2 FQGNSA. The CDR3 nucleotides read TGTGCCAGCACCTCAGGGAACTATGGCTACACCTTC. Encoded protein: CASTSGNYGYTF.

CDR3 sequence: CASSLDGQGDNSPLHF. In nucleotides, the CDR3 is TGCGCCAGCAGCTTGGACGGACAGGGAGATAATTCACCCCTCCACTTT. This chain uses TRBV5-1 with TRBJ1-6; 8 bases align to TRBD1. The germline V gene has CDR1 SGHRS and CDR2 YFSETQ. Trimming cost V 0 bases and J 5 bases; bases outside gene matches: 4. The CDR3 consists of 16 residues.

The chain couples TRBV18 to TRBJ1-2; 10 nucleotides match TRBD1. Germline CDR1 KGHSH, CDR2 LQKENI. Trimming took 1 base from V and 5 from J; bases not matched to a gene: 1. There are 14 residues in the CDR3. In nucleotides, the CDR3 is TGTGCCAGCTCACCACGGACAGGGGGTTATGGCTACACCTTC. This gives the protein CASSPRTGGYGYTF.

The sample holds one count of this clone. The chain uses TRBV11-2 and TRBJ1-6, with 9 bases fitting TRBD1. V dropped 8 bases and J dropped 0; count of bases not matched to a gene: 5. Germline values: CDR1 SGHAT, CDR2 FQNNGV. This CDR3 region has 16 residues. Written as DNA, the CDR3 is TGTGCCAGCCGGGACAGGGAAACCTCCTATAATTCACCCCTCCACTTT. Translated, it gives CASRDRETSYNSPLHF.

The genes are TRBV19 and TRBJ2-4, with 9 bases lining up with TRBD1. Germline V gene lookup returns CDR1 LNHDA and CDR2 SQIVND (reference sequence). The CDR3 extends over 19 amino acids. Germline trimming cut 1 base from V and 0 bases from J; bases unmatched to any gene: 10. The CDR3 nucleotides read TGTGCCAGTAGTATAGGTTGGACAGGGGCCATGGGAGCCAAAAACATTCAGTACTTC. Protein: CASSIGWTGAMGAKNIQYF.

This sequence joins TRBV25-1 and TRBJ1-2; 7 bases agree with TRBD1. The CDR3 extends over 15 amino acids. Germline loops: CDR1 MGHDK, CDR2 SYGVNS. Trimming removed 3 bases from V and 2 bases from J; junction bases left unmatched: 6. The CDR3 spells CASSEARGRNYGYTF. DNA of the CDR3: TGTGCCAGCAGTGAGGCAAGGGGGCGGAACTATGGCTACACCTTC.

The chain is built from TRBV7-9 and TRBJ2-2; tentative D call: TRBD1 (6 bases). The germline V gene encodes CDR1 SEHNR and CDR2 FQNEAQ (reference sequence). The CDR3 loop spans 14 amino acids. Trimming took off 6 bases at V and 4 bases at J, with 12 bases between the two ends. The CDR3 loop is CASRPTGFTGELFF. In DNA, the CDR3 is TGTGCCAGCAGACCCACAGGGTTCACCGGGGAGCTGTTTTTT.

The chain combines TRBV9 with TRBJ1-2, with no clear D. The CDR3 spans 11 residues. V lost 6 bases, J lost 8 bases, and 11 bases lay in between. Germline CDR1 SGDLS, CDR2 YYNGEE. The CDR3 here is CASKQARGYTF. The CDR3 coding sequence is TGTGCCAGCAAGCAAGCGAGAGGCTACACCTTC.